Below are 13 T cell receptor beta chains sequenced from a single sample in a study of PD-1 blockade in classical Hodgkin lymphoma. Sequencing was performed with immunoSEQ multiplex PCR; in TCRdb, only in-frame clones are kept and a portion is missing. The sample records around 45,000 clones, over 55% being singletons. Exposure to brentuximab vedotin varied, and each patient had relapsed following autologous stem cell transplantation. The sample consisted of peripheral blood mononuclear cells (PBMCs), taken at baseline. The receptors derive from a human donor with classical Hodgkin lymphoma.

This chain connects TRBV4-1 to TRBJ2-7; D possibly corresponds to TRBD2 (6 bases). Trimming removed 3 bases from V and 6 bases from J, with 12 bases in between. Germline V gene lookup returns CDR1 MGHRA and CDR2 YSYEKL. This CDR3 region has 13 residues. CDR3 in DNA: TGCGCCAGCAGCCATCCCGCCGGGAGCGAGCAGTACTTC. The encoded protein is CASSHPAGSEQYF.

Concerning this clone: The conserved final phenylalanine or tryptophan is absent from the CDR3, which likely points to a read error. The chain joins TRBV6-5 to TRBJ1-2; tentative D call: TRBD1 (6 bases). Trimming removed 2 bases from V and 5 bases from J, with 12 bases in between. Germline V gives CDR1 MNHEY, CDR2 SVGAGI. This CDR3 is built from 14 residues. The CDR3 spells CASSYGGPSYGYTL. Written as DNA, the CDR3 is TGTGCCAGCAGTTACGGGGGGCCCTCGTATGGCTACACCCTC.

The chain employs TRBV4-3 and TRBJ2-7, with D perhaps matching TRBD2 (5 bases). Trimming took 3 bases from V and 3 from J, leaving 9 bases between them. The CDR3 loop spans 13 amino acids. Germline V lookup: CDR1 LGHNA, CDR2 YSLEER. The CDR3 loop is CASSQGGSYEQYF. Written as DNA, the CDR3 is TGCGCCAGCAGCCAGGGTGGGAGCTACGAGCAGTACTTC.

The chain has TRBV30 and TRBJ2-3; possible D gene TRBD2, 6 bases. Germline V gene sequence: CDR1 GTSNPN, CDR2 SVGIG (reference sequence). The CDR3 contains 12 residues. Trimming cost V 3 bases and J 12 bases, with 16 bases left between them. The DNA for the CDR3 is TGTGCCTGGAGCACTCTCGGGGGAATACAGTATTTT. Translating it yields CAWSTLGGIQYF. Combining the CDR3 with reference TRBV30 and TRBJ2-3 gives the whole variable domain SQTIHQWPATLVQPVGSPLSLECTVEGTSNPNLYWYRQAAGRGLQLLFYSVGIGQISSEVPQNLSASRPQDRQFILSSKKLLLSDSGFYLCAWSTLGGIQYFGPGTRLTVL.

The chain combines TRBV15 with TRBJ1-2, with 7 nucleotides matching TRBD1. CDR1 and CDR2 (germline): LNHNV, YYDKDF (reference sequence). J gave up 2 bases and V 0 bases, and 9 bases lay outside the gene matches. The CDR3 sequence is 17 residues long. This CDR3 reads CATSRDFGRGGNYGYTF. The CDR3 DNA is TGTGCCACCAGCAGAGATTTCGGCAGGGGGGGAAACTATGGCTACACCTTC.

The genes are TRBV7-9 and TRBJ2-1, with D possibly TRBD2 on 5 matching bases. This CDR3 has 19 amino acids. V lost 4 bases to trimming and J lost 2 bases, with 24 bases between them. Per germline, CDR1 SEHNR and CDR2 FQNEAQ (reference sequence). The CDR3 is CASSSSDSIKTTTYNEQFF. The CDR3 bases are TGTGCCAGCAGCTCTAGTGACTCGATAAAGACTACAACCTACAATGAGCAGTTCTTC. The whole variable domain, filled in from reference TRBV7-9 and TRBJ2-1, reads DTGVSQNPRHKITKRGQNVTFRCDPISEHNRLYWYRQTLGQGPEFLTYFQNEAQLEKSRLLSDRFSAERPKGSFSTLEIQRTEQGDSAMYLCASSSSDSIKTTTYNEQFFGPGTRLTVL.

The rearrangement links TRBV27 to TRBJ1-2, with D perhaps matching TRBD1 (6 bases). Trimming took 8 bases from V and 8 from J, leaving 21 bases between them. CDR3 length: 14 residues. Germline V gene sequence: CDR1 MNHEY, CDR2 SMNVEV (reference sequence). The CDR3 loop reads CASSAVQGHQGYTF. The CDR3 DNA is TGTGCCAGCTCCGCCGTTCAGGGGCACCAAGGCTACACCTTC.

The chain couples TRBV5-1 to TRBJ1-2; D is undetermined. Germline V lookup: CDR1 SGHRS, CDR2 YFSETQ. V dropped 0 bases and J dropped 7 bases, with 7 bases sitting between them. The CDR3 sequence is 12 residues long. In nucleotides, the CDR3 is TGCGCCAGCAGCTTGGATTTTGGTGGCTACACCTTC. Amino acid sequence: CASSLDFGGYTF.

The rearrangement joins TRBV6-5 to TRBJ1-1; D may be TRBD1 (5 bases). This CDR3 has 14 residues. CDR1 and CDR2 from the germline V gene are MNHEY and SVGAGI. V gave up 0 bases and J gave up 4 bases, with 9 bases separating them. The CDR3 nucleotides read TGTGCCAGCAGTTACTCCGGGGGGAGCACTGAAGCTTTCTTT. Protein sequence: CASSYSGGSTEAFF.

This chain joins TRBV9 and TRBJ1-2, with 7 positions matching TRBD1. This CDR3 is built from 16 residues. Trimming took 0 bases from V and 2 from J; bases not matched to a gene: 7. Germline V CDR1 and CDR2: SGDLS, YYNGEE. Written as DNA, the CDR3 is TGTGCCAGCAGCGTAGGATCAGGGGGGCGAAACTATGGCTACACCTTC. This encodes CASSVGSGGRNYGYTF.

This chain links TRBV6-1 with TRBJ2-7; D is uncertain. CDR3 length: 10 amino acids. V was clipped by 5 bases and J by 9 bases, with 8 bases between them. Germline assignment: CDR1 MNHNS and CDR2 SASEGT. CDR3 amino acids: CASSTPPQYF. The CDR3 nucleotides are TGTGCCAGCAGTACCCCCCCGCAGTACTTC.

The gene calls are TRBV9 and TRBJ2-1; 12 bases are shared with TRBD2. Per germline, CDR1 SGDLS and CDR2 YYNGEE. Losses at the gene ends were 3 bases for V and 6 bases for J; bases not matched to a gene: 1. This CDR3 is 14 amino acids long. CDR3 loop: CASSAGLAGNEQFF. DNA for the CDR3: TGTGCCAGCAGCGCGGGACTAGCGGGCAATGAGCAGTTCTTC.

This clone was counted between two and nine times. The chain links TRBV27 to TRBJ1-2, with no clear D. This CDR3 has 13 amino acids. Trimming took 3 bases from V and 3 from J, leaving 8 bases between them. CDR1 and CDR2 from the germline V gene are MNHEY and SMNVEV (reference sequence). The CDR3 nucleotides are TGTGCCAGCAGTTTCGGAGCGTACTATGGCTACACCTTC. Its protein product is CASSFGAYYGYTF.